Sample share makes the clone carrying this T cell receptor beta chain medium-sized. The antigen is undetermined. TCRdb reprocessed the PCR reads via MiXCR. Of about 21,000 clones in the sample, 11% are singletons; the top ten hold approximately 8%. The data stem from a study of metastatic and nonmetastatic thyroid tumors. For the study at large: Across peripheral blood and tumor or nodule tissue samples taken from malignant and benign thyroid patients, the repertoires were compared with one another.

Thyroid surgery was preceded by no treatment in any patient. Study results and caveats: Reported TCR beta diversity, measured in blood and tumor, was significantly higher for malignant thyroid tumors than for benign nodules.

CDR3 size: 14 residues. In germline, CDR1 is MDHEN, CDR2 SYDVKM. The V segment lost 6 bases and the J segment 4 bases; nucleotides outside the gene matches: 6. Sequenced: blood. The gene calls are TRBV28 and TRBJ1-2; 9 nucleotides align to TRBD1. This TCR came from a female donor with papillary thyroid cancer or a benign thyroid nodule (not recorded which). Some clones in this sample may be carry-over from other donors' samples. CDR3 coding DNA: TGTGCCAGCAGCTCCGGGACAGGGAGCTATGGCTACACCTTC. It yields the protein CASSSGTGSYGYTF.